Listed here are 15 T cell receptor beta chains from one sample, sequenced in a study of T-cell reconstitution after alpha-beta-depleted transplantation in children. This sample's TCRbeta library carried unique molecular identifier barcodes. TCRdb passed the PCR reads through MiXCR, listing each CDR3 protein once. The sample yields about 78,000 distinct CDR3 sequences, roughly 15% seen once. The input for sequencing was PBMCs, mostly from graft donor cells, taken 180 days after TCRalphabeta/CD19-depleted stem cell transplant. Source of these receptors: a male patient under 10 years old who had a stem cell transplant for acute lymphoblastic leukemia, so the T cells may come from the graft donor.

This clonotype was detected a few times. The J gene is TRBJ2-4, the V gene TRBV11-1; D gene uncertain. Germline V CDR1 and CDR2: SGHAT, FQDESV (reference sequence). This CDR3 region has 19 residues. V was trimmed by 1 base and J by 0 bases, leaving 19 bases between them. In DNA form, the CDR3 reads TGTGCCAGCAGCTTAGTCGGGCAGGAGTCCCCGCTAGCCAAAAACATTCAGTACTTC. Amino acid sequence: CASSLVGQESPLAKNIQYF.

This clonotype has just a few counts. The V gene is TRBV9, the J gene TRBJ1-2; D may be TRBD1 (6 bases). The V gene's germline CDR1 is SGDLS and CDR2 YYNGEE. V was cut by 4 bases and J by 9 bases, with 16 bases left in between. This CDR3 spans 13 amino acids. CDR3 protein: CASSPPGQKSYTF. CDR3 in DNA: TGTGCCAGCAGCCCCCCGGGACAAAAAAGCTACACCTTC.

The chain joins TRBV14 to TRBJ2-7; 7 bases agree with TRBD1. Looked up from germline, CDR1 is SGHDN and CDR2 is FVKESK. The CDR3 totals 12 residues. The V segment lost 6 bases and the J segment 6 bases; nucleotides outside the gene matches: 5. The CDR3 DNA follows: TGTGCCAGCAGTCTACAGGGGCTCGAGCAGTACTTC. Residues: CASSLQGLEQYF. The full variable domain, with the rest looked up from reference TRBV14 and TRBJ2-7, is EAGVTQFPSHSVIEKGQTVTLRCDPISGHDNLYWYRRVMGKEIKFLLHFVKESKQDESGMPNNRFLAERTGGTYSTLKVQPAELEDSGVYFCASSLQGLEQYFGPGTRLTVT.

In its sample, this clonotype was seen a few times. The V call is TRBV5-1, the J call TRBJ2-4; D uncertain. Trimming stripped 4 bases from V and 7 bases from J, with 12 bases between. Germline CDR1 reads SGHRS; CDR2 reads YFSETQ. The CDR3 sequence is 13 residues long. CDR3 nucleotides: TGCGCCAGCAGCCCCTCGGTGGGGAACATTCAGTACTTC. Its protein product is CASSPSVGNIQYF.

The sample holds many counts of this clonotype. The chain employs TRBV12-3 or TRBV12-4 and TRBJ1-1, with no clear D. The V end was cut by 3 bases, the J end by 3 bases, with 2 bases between. The length of the CDR3 is 11 residues. CDR3 region: CASSFYTEAFF. The CDR3 DNA reads as TGTGCCAGCAGTTTTTACACTGAAGCTTTCTTT.

The chain has TRBV6-1 and TRBJ1-1; 10 bases fit TRBD1. Germline CDR1 reads MNHNS; CDR2 reads SASEGT. CDR3 length equals 14 residues. V was clipped by 5 bases and J by 6 bases; unmatched bases: 6. The DNA for the CDR3 is TGTGCCAGCAGTCGTGACAGGGGGCTGGCTGAAGCTTTCTTT. Amino acid sequence: CASSRDRGLAEAFF.

In the case of this clonotype: A read error may account for a junction end that differs from germline. This CDR3 is CSARDPVVFHTEAFF. The CDR3 region has the DNA TGCAGTGCGAGAGACCCAGTAGTTTTTCACACTGAAGCTTTCTTT. This chain connects TRBV20-1 to TRBJ1-1; D unclear. Germline V gene sequence: CDR1 DFQATT, CDR2 SNEGSKA (reference sequence). This CDR3 contains 15 residues.

A note on this clonotype: A much bigger clone sits one base away, suggesting this may be a read error. The chain couples TRBV5-1 to TRBJ2-1; TRBD2 aligns across 8 bases. The CDR3 has 15 residues. Germline V lookup: CDR1 SGHRS, CDR2 YFSETQ. Here the CDR3 reads CASSLASGRYNEQIF. CDR3 nucleotides: TGCGCCAGCAGCTTGGCTAGCGGGCGGTACAATGAGCAGATCTTC.

This clonotype was recorded at least ten times. The rearrangement links TRBV24-1 to TRBJ1-2; 7 nucleotides line up with TRBD1. The V gene end was trimmed by 2 bases and the J gene end by 7 bases; junction bases not matched to a gene: 3. The V gene's germline CDR1 is KGHDR and CDR2 SFDVKD. The CDR3 runs 13 residues. The CDR3 nucleotides read TGTGCCACCAGTGATTGGACAGGAACTGGCTACACCTTC. This codes for CATSDWTGTGYTF.

Only a few counts were recorded for this clonotype. The rearrangement links TRBV5-8 to TRBJ2-7; 9 nucleotides agree with TRBD1. J gave up 2 bases and V 6 bases, and 6 bases lay outside the gene matches. The CDR3 is 14 amino acids. CDR1 is SGHTS, CDR2 YDEGEE, per germline. The CDR3: CASKPGQGAYEQYF. The CDR3, as DNA: TGTGCCAGCAAGCCGGGACAGGGAGCCTACGAGCAGTACTTC.

The rearrangement links TRBV6-1 to TRBJ1-1; D is perhaps TRBD1 (6 bases). Germline V gene data show CDR1 as MNHNS and CDR2 as SASEGT. This CDR3 spans 14 amino acids. Trimming shortened V by 7 bases and J by 4 bases, and 16 bases separated the two germline ends. CDR3 residues: CASTRGVKATEAFF. CDR3 coding DNA: TGTGCCAGCACGAGGGGGGTAAAGGCCACTGAAGCTTTCTTT.

The chain has TRBV7-2 and TRBJ2-1; 11 bases match TRBD2. Germline CDR1 reads SGHTA; CDR2 reads FQGNSA. The CDR3 runs to 14 residues. Trimming cost V 5 bases and J 3 bases; bases outside gene matches: 0. The CDR3: CASSTSGSYNEQFF. DNA for the CDR3: TGTGCCAGCAGCACTAGCGGGAGCTACAATGAGCAGTTCTTC.

The chain couples TRBV20-1 to TRBJ2-5; 7 bases align to TRBD1. The CDR3 consists of 14 residues. CDR1 and CDR2 from the germline V gene are DFQATT and SNEGSKA (reference sequence). The junction had 14 bases not matched to a gene; V was cut back by 0 bases and J by 13 bases. CDR3 region: CSARERETRDRLYF. Written as DNA, the CDR3 is TGCAGTGCTAGAGAGAGAGAGACAAGGGACAGACTGTACTTC.

The sample holds a few counts of this clonotype. The chain couples TRBV7-6 to TRBJ1-1; D remains ambiguous. This CDR3 comprises 15 residues. Germline lookup yields CDR1 SGHVS and CDR2 FNYEAQ. V lost 4 bases to trimming and J lost 2 bases, with 14 bases between them. The CDR3 protein is CASSSPAGLNTEAFF. The CDR3 region has the DNA TGTGCCAGCAGCTCCCCGGCAGGCCTTAACACTGAAGCTTTCTTT.

The V call is TRBV10-3, the J call TRBJ1-6; no reliable D call. Germline loops: CDR1 ENHRY, CDR2 SYGVKD. The CDR3 covers 12 residues. V was cut by 3 bases and J by 10 bases, with 7 bases left in between. CDR3 residues: CAISDGRSPLHF. CDR3 bases: TGTGCCATCAGTGATGGGAGGTCACCCCTCCACTTT.